One T cell receptor beta chain is described in this entry. The sample originates from a study of identical twins. MiXCR was run by TCRdb on the 5' RACE reads, yielding one entry per CDR3 protein. This table holds more than 1.5 million distinct CDR3 sequences, more than 30% found once. Germline-derived CDR1 and CDR2 are SGHRS and YFSETQ. The CDR3 extends over 15 amino acids. V lost 4 bases to trimming and J lost 3 bases, with 13 bases between them. The sequencing sample was made of cord blood. The TCR originated in a newborn girl in good health. V is TRBV5-1 and J is TRBJ1-4; possibly TRBD1 for D (5 bases). The CDR3 DNA reads TGCGCCAGCAGCCCGGGAGGGGCGGCTAATGAAAAACTGTTTTTT. Its translation: CASSPGGAANEKLFF.